This TCR beta chain was captured in a study of T-cell memory formation after mild COVID-19. The overall study: Most TCR clusters belonged to a single donor.

From the 5' RACE reads, TCRdb called clonotypes with MiXCR, one entry per CDR3 protein. The data contain fewer than 650,000 distinct CDR3 sequences, 17% of them singletons. Per germline, CDR1 LGHNA and CDR2 YSLEER. V gave up 3 bases and J gave up 7 bases; unmatched junction bases: 7. This CDR3 region has 15 residues. The sample holds many counts of this clonotype. Its specificity is not known. Study results and caveats: CD8+ contracting clones occupied EMRA, while CD4+ ones occupied mainly CM and EM. Clones that contracted from day 15 to 85 had balanced CD4/CD8; later expanders were CD4+ biased.

V and J are TRBV4-3 and TRBJ2-2; 8 nucleotides line up with TRBD2. This receptor was taken from an adult woman who had mild COVID-19 (a few samples of this study predate the infection). Cell type and time point are not known. Material: PBMCs or a T cell subset sorted from them (not recorded which). The CDR3 DNA reads as TGCGCCAGCAGCCAGGGACTAGATCGGGGCGGGGAGCTGTTTTTT. Translation: CASSQGLDRGGELFF.